Below are 13 T cell receptor beta chains sequenced from a single sample in a study of cytomegalovirus exposure and HLA in healthy donors. The protocol was immunoSEQ multiplex PCR, while the TCRdb copy is restricted to in-frame clones and leaves out a portion. The sample records more than 95,000 clones, about 83% being singletons. Sequenced input: PBMCs. The origin of the receptors is a man aged 18 to 29 in good health and CMV-seronegative.

The V and J genes are TRBV10-3 and TRBJ1-1, with TRBD1 as a possible D gene (6 bases). Germline CDR1 is ENHRY and CDR2 is SYGVKD. The CDR3 is 15 residues long. V shed 6 bases and J shed 3 bases, with 17 bases lying between them. CDR3 protein: CAIRASQGRDTEAFF. The CDR3 region has the DNA TGTGCCATCAGAGCGTCACAGGGACGGGACACTGAAGCTTTCTTT.

This chain uses TRBV6-1 with TRBJ2-1; the D gene is possibly TRBD2 (6 bases). V was pared by 8 bases and J by 4 bases, with 9 bases between. The V gene's germline CDR1 is MNHNS and CDR2 SASEGT. The CDR3 has 12 amino acids. The CDR3 bases are TGTGCCAGCGGGAGGCGATACAATGAGCAGTTCTTC. Translation: CASGRRYNEQFF.

The V gene is TRBV25-1, the J gene TRBJ2-7; TRBD1 matches at 9 bases. V lost 6 bases, J lost 0 bases, and 6 bases stayed unmatched. The CDR3 has 15 amino acids. The germline CDR1 and CDR2 sequences are MGHDK and SYGVNS. The chain's CDR3 is CASRLGQGNSYEQYF. The CDR3 nucleotides read TGTGCCAGCAGGCTGGGACAGGGAAACTCCTACGAGCAGTACTTC.

The chain couples TRBV18 to TRBJ2-1; TRBD2 aligns across 8 bases. This CDR3 is 15 amino acids long. With 6 bases clipped from V and 9 bases from J, the junction kept 13 bases outside the gene matches. Looked up from germline, CDR1 is KGHSH and CDR2 is LQKENI. Here the CDR3 reads CASSPTGTSGSEQFF. The CDR3 bases are TGTGCCAGCTCGCCTACCGGGACTAGTGGGAGTGAGCAGTTCTTC.

The rearrangement uses TRBV5-1 and TRBJ1-2; 8 positions match TRBD1. CDR1 is SGHRS, CDR2 YFSETQ, per germline. The CDR3 has 14 amino acids. With V trimmed by 4 bases and J by 2 bases, 4 bases remained unmatched. CDR3: CASSRTGTNYGYTF. CDR3 DNA sequence: TGCGCCAGCAGCCGGACAGGGACGAACTATGGCTACACCTTC.

The V and J genes are TRBV19 and TRBJ1-1; weak D call: TRBD1 (5 bases). The CDR3 loop spans 12 amino acids. Trimming took off 6 bases at V and 7 bases at J, with 12 bases between the two ends. Germline loops: CDR1 LNHDA, CDR2 SQIVND (reference sequence). CDR3: CASSFLGGEAFF. The CDR3 bases are TGTGCCAGTAGCTTCCTGGGGGGTGAAGCTTTCTTT.

This sequence joins TRBV4-2 and TRBJ2-7; the D gene is possibly TRBD1 (6 bases). CDR3 size: 17 residues. Trimming pared 1 base from V and 2 bases from J, leaving 18 bases between. Germline CDR1 reads LGHNA; CDR2 reads YNFKEQ. For the CDR3, the DNA is TGTGCCAGCAGCCAAGGAGATGGGGGCGACAGGCCCTACGAGCAGTACTTC. Its translation is CASSQGDGGDRPYEQYF.

This CDR3 reads CASSLVPGSSSYEQYF. The CDR3 DNA sequence: TGTGCCAGCAGCTTGGTTCCGGGGTCAAGCTCCTACGAGCAGTACTTC. The chain combines TRBV5-5 with TRBJ2-7, with a tentative D call TRBD2 (5 bases). This CDR3 spans 16 amino acids. Trimming pared 0 bases from V and 0 bases from J, leaving 13 bases between. The germline gives CDR1 SGHKS, CDR2 YYEKEE (reference sequence). The full variable domain, rest sourced from reference TRBV5-5 and TRBJ2-7, is DAGVTQSPTHLIKTRGQQVTLRCSPISGHKSVSWYQQVLGQGPQFIFQYYEKEERGRGNFPDRFSARQFPNYSSELNVNALLLGDSALYLCASSLVPGSSSYEQYFGPGTRLTVT.

The chain combines TRBV19 with TRBJ2-2, with TRBD1 as a possible D gene (6 bases). This CDR3 has 16 amino acids. CDR1 LNHDA and CDR2 SQIVND come from the germline V gene (reference sequence). The V and J ends lost 0 bases and 7 bases respectively, with 15 bases between them. CDR3 protein: CASSIETGWAIGELFF. The CDR3 bases are TGTGCCAGTAGTATAGAAACAGGGTGGGCAATCGGGGAGCTGTTTTTT.

CDR3 sequence (DNA): TGTGCCTGGATGGGACAGGGGTCCGGTCCGGGAAACACCATATATTTT. Its protein product is CAWMGQGSGPGNTIYF. The chain joins TRBV30 to TRBJ1-3; 10 nucleotides align to TRBD1. The CDR3 is 16 residues long. Germline V lookup: CDR1 GTSNPN, CDR2 SVGIG (reference sequence). V lost 4 bases and J lost 4; bases outside the gene matches: 10. Using reference TRBV30 and TRBJ1-3 for the parts outside the CDR3, the full variable domain is SQTIHQWPATLVQPVGSPLSLECTVEGTSNPNLYWYRQAAGRGLQLLFYSVGIGQISSEVPQNLSASRPQDRQFILSSKKLLLSDSGFYLCAWMGQGSGPGNTIYFGEGSWLTVV.

This sequence joins TRBV6-5 and TRBJ2-7, with 9 bases fitting TRBD1. V lost 6 bases, J lost 3 bases, and 6 bases stayed unmatched. CDR1 and CDR2 (germline): MNHEY, SVGAGI. The CDR3 has 14 amino acids. The CDR3 sequence is CASSRDRAYYEQYF. The CDR3 bases are TGTGCCAGCAGCCGGGACAGGGCTTACTACGAGCAGTACTTC.

This chain uses TRBV7-2 with TRBJ2-3; weak D call: TRBD2 (6 bases). Germline lookup yields CDR1 SGHTA and CDR2 FQGNSA. The CDR3 length is 14 residues. V was trimmed by 5 bases and J by 1 base, leaving 10 bases between them. This CDR3 is CASSPGGGTDTQYF. For the CDR3, the DNA is TGTGCCAGCAGCCCCGGGGGAGGCACAGATACGCAGTATTTT.

This clone showed up just once. The chain joins TRBV27 to TRBJ2-3; D is perhaps TRBD2 (5 bases). V was cut by 6 bases and J by 1 base, with 17 bases left in between. Germline values: CDR1 MNHEY, CDR2 SMNVEV (reference sequence). This CDR3 has 16 amino acids. Written as DNA, the CDR3 is TGTGCCAGCAGCTCCCCGACCGGGGAAGGCACAGATACGCAGTATTTT. It translates to CASSSPTGEGTDTQYF.